Listed below are T cell receptor beta chains from one sample, sequenced in a study of blood T cell repertoires in COVID-19. Using immunoSEQ multiplex PCR, the repertoire was profiled, and TCRdb retains in-frame clones only, with some absent. The sample carries approximately 24,000 clones, 70% to 90% recorded once. The sample consisted of peripheral blood. The source of these receptors is a man between 65 and 80 years old with acute or convalescent COVID-19. CDR3s include the opening cysteine and the closing phenylalanine or tryptophan. The D gene is left open where the match is weak. Clone sizes are given selectively: once, few, many, or a class where the clone is expanded.

v_gene: TRBV5-1
j_gene: TRBJ1-1
abundance: -
d_gene: TRBD1
CDR3nt: TGCGCCAGTTGCGGGACAGATTTATCTGAAGCTTTCTTT
CDR3aa: CASCGTDLSEAFF

v_gene: TRBV24-1
j_gene: TRBJ2-1
abundance: -
d_gene: -
CDR3nt: TGTGCCACCAGTGATTCAAAAGCGGAGGACTACAATGAGCAGTTCTTC
CDR3aa: CATSDSKAEDYNEQFF

v_gene: TRBV5-4
j_gene: TRBJ2-1
abundance: -
d_gene: -
CDR3nt: TGTGCCAGCAGCTTGTACGTGGAGTCTGAGCAGTTCTTC
CDR3aa: CASSLYVESEQFF

v_gene: TRBV5-1
j_gene: TRBJ1-4
abundance: -
d_gene: -
CDR3nt: TGCGCCAGCAGAGGGGGAACTAATGAAAAACTGTTTTTT
CDR3aa: CASRGGTNEKLFF

v_gene: TRBV4-2
j_gene: TRBJ1-5
abundance: medium-sized
d_gene: -
CDR3nt: TGTGCCAGCAGCCAGGCGGGGGGTGGCAATCAGCCCCAGCATTTT
CDR3aa: CASSQAGGGNQPQHF

v_gene: TRBV19
j_gene: TRBJ2-4
abundance: few
d_gene: TRBD1
CDR3nt: TGTGCCAGCCAAGAAGGGAGACAGGGATCCAAAAACATTCAGTACTTC
CDR3aa: CASQEGRQGSKNIQYF

v_gene: TRBV7-2
j_gene: TRBJ1-5
abundance: -
d_gene: TRBD1
CDR3nt: TGTGCCAGCAGCTTACCCGGGACAGGAGATCAGCCCCAGCATTTT
CDR3aa: CASSLPGTGDQPQHF

v_gene: TRBV11-2
j_gene: TRBJ1-4
abundance: -
d_gene: -
CDR3nt: TGTGCCAGCAGCTTCGGACAGTTTAATGAAAAACTGTTTTTT
CDR3aa: CASSFGQFNEKLFF

v_gene: TRBV6-5
j_gene: TRBJ2-7
abundance: -
d_gene: -
CDR3nt: TGTGCCAGCGGGGCTCTGCTCGGGTCCGAGCAGTACTTC
CDR3aa: CASGALLGSEQYF

v_gene: TRBV11-2
j_gene: TRBJ2-7
abundance: -
d_gene: TRBD2
CDR3nt: TGTGCCAGCAGCTCCCCAGATAGCGGGAAGTACGAGCAGTACTTC
CDR3aa: CASSSPDSGKYEQYF

v_gene: TRBV7-9
j_gene: TRBJ2-1
abundance: -
d_gene: TRBD2
CDR3nt: TGTGCCAGCAGCGCGGGACTAGCGGGAGAGAATGAGCAGTTCTTC
CDR3aa: CASSAGLAGENEQFF

v_gene: TRBV6-2/TRBV6-3
j_gene: TRBJ2-1
abundance: once
d_gene: TRBD2
CDR3nt: TGTGCCAGCAGTTACTCCTTGACTAGCGGGAAACTCTACAATGAGCAGTTCTTC
CDR3aa: CASSYSLTSGKLYNEQFF

v_gene: TRBV7-3
j_gene: TRBJ2-2
abundance: -
d_gene: -
CDR3nt: TGTGCCACGAAAGAGGGCCCCACCGGGGAGCTGTTTTTT
CDR3aa: CATKEGPTGELFF

v_gene: TRBV7-2
j_gene: TRBJ1-3
abundance: -
d_gene: TRBD1
CDR3nt: TGTGCCAGCAGCAGAGGGACAGGGTCTGGAAACACCATATATTTT
CDR3aa: CASSRGTGSGNTIYF

v_gene: TRBV3-1/TRBV3-2
j_gene: TRBJ1-2
abundance: -
d_gene: -
CDR3nt: TGTGCCAGCAGCCCGGCGGGAAACTATGGCTACACCTTC
CDR3aa: CASSPAGNYGYTF